Given below is one T cell receptor (beta chain) in context. The antigen remains unidentified. This sample was taken from a study of T cell responses to AZD1222 COVID-19 vaccine. Overall study findings and caveats: Seropositivity was recorded at baseline in only a handful of AZD1222 recipients.

Trimming cost V 5 bases and J 1 base, with 15 bases left between them. This CDR3 is built from 16 residues. Germline CDR1 and CDR2: LNHDA and SQIVND (reference sequence). Measured with immunoSEQ multiplex PCR; TCRdb has only the in-frame clones, and not every one. The sample shows 100,000 to 150,000 clones, around 85% of them seen only once. This chain uses TRBV19 with TRBJ1-5, with D unclear. The TCR comes from an adult in good health. Sequenced here: peripheral blood, sampled on day 0 of AZD1222 vaccination. The CDR3 here is CASSAIGALSNQPQHF. CDR3 DNA sequence: TGTGCCAGTAGTGCCATTGGCGCTTTGAGCAATCAGCCCCAGCATTTT.